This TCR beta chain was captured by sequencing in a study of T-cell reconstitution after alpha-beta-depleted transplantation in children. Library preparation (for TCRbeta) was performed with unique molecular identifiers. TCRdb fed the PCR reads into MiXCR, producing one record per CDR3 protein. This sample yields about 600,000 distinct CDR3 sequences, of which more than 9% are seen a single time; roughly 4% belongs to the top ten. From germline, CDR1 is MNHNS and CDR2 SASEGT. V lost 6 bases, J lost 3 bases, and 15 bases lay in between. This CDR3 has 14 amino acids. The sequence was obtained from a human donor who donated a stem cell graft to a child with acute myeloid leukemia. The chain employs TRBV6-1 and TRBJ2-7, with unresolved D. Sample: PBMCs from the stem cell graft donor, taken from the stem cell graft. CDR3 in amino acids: CASSAGANRYEQYF. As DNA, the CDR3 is TGTGCCAGCAGCGCCGGCGCGAACCGCTACGAGCAGTACTTC.